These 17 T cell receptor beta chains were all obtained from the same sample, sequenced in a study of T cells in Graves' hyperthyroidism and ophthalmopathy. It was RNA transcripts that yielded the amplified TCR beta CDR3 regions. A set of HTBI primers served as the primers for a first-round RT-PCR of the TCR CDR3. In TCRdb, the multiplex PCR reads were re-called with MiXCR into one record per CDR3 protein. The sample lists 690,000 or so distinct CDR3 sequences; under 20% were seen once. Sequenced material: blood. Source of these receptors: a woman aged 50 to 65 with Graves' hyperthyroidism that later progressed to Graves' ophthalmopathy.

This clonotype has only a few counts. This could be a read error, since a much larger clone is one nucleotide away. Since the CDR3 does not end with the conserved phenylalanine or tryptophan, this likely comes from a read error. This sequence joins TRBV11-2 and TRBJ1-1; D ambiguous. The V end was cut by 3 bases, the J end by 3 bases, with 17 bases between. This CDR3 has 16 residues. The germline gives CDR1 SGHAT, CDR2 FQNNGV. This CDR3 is CASSFSPTGGHTEAFL. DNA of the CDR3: TGTGCCAGCAGCTTTTCCCCCACCGGAGGGCACACTGAAGCTTTCCTT.

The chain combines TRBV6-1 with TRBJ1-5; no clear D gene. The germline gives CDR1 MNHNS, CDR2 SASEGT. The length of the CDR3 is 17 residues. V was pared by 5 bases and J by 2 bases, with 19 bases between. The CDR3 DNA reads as TGTGCCAGCAGTCCCGGTCATACCAACATGGGCAATCAGCCCCAGCATTTT. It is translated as CASSPGHTNMGNQPQHF.

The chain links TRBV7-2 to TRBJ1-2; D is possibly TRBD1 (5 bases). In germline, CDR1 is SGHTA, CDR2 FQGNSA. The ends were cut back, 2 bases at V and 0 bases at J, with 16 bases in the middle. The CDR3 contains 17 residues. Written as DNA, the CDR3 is TGTGCCAGCAGCTTAAGGGGTGGTACCCAAACTAACTATGGCTACACCTTC. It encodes CASSLRGGTQTNYGYTF.

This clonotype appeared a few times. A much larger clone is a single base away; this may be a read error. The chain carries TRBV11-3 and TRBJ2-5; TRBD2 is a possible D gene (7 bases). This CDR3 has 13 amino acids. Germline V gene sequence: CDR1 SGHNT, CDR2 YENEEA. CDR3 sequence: CASSLDRGGTQCF. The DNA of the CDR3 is TGTGCCAGCAGCTTAGACAGGGGAGGGACCCAGTGCTTC.

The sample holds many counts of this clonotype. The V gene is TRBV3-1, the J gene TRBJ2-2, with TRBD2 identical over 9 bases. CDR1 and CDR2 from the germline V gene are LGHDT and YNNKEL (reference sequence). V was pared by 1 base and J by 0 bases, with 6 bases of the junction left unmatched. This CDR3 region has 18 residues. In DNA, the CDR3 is TGTGCCAGCAGCCAAGTTGCTAGCGGGGTTACGAACACCGGGGAGCTGTTTTTT. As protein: CASSQVASGVTNTGELFF.

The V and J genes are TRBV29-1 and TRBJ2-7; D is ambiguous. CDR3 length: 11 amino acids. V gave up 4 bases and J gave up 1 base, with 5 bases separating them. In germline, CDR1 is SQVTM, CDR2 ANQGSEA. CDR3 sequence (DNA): TGCAGCGTTGCTCGTTCCTACGAGCAGTACTTC. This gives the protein CSVARSYEQYF.

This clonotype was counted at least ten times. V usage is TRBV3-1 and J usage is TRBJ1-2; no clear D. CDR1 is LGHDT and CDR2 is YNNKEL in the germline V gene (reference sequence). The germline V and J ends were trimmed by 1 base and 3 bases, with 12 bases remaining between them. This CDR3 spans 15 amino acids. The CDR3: CASSQGLRWDYGYTF. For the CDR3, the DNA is TGTGCCAGCAGCCAAGGTCTCCGATGGGACTATGGCTACACCTTC.

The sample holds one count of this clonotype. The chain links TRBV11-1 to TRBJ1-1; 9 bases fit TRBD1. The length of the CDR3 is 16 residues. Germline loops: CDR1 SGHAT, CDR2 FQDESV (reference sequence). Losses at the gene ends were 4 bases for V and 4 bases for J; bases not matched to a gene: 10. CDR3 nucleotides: TGTGCCAGCAGCTGGGGACAGGGTGAGGTATTCACTGAAGCTTTCTTT. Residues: CASSWGQGEVFTEAFF.

The CDR3 DNA reads TGCGCCAGCCACTCCCAGGGTAACTATGGCTACACCTTC. It yields the protein CASHSQGNYGYTF. The chain has TRBV5-1 and TRBJ1-2; possibly TRBD1 for D (5 bases). Germline CDR1 and CDR2: SGHRS and YFSETQ. The CDR3 is made up of 13 amino acids. Trimming pared 7 bases from V and 1 base from J, leaving 11 bases between.

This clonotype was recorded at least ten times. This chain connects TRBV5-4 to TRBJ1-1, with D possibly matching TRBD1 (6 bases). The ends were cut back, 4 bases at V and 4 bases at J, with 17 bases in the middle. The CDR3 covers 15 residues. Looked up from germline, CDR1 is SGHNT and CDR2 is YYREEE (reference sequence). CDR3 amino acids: CASSPAGGGGTEAFF. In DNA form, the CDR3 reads TGTGCCAGCAGCCCGGCCGGGGGAGGGGGCACTGAAGCTTTCTTT.

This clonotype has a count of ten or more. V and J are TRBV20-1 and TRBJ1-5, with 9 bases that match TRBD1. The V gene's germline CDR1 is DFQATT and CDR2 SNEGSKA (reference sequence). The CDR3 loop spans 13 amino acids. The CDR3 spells CSARDRGNQPQHF. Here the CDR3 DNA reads TGCAGCGCCCGGGACAGGGGCAATCAGCCCCAGCATTTT.

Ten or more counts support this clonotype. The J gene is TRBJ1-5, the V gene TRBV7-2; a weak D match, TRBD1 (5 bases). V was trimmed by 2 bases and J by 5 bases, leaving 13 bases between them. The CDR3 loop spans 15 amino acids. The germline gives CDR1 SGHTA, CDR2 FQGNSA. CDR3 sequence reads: CASSLRSQGDQPQHF. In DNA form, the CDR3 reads TGTGCCAGCAGCTTAAGGTCCCAGGGAGATCAGCCCCAGCATTTT.

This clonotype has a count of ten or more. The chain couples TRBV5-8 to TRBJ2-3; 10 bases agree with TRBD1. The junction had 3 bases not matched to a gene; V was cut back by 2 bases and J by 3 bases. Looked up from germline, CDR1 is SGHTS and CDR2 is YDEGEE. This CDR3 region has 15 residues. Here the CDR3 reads CASSFRQGATDTQYF. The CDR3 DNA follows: TGTGCCAGCAGCTTTCGACAGGGGGCAACAGATACGCAGTATTTT.

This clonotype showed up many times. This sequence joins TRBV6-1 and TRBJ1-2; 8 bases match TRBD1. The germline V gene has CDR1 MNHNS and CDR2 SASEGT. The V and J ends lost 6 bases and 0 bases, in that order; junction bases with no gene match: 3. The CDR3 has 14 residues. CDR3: CASRRTGTNYGYTF. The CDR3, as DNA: TGTGCCAGCAGAAGGACAGGGACTAACTATGGCTACACCTTC.

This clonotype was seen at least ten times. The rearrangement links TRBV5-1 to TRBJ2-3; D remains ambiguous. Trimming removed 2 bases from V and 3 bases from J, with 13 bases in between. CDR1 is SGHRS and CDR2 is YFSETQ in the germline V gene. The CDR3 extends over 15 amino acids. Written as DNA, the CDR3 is TGCGCCAGCAGCTTCCGAGACCCCGGGACAGATACGCAGTATTTT. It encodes CASSFRDPGTDTQYF.

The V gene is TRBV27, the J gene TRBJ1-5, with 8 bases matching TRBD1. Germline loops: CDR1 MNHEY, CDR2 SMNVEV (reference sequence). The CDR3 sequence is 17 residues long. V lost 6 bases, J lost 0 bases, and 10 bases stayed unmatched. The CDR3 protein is CASSPGTGLYSNQPQHF. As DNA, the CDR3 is TGTGCCAGCAGCCCCGGGACAGGCCTTTATAGCAATCAGCCCCAGCATTTT.

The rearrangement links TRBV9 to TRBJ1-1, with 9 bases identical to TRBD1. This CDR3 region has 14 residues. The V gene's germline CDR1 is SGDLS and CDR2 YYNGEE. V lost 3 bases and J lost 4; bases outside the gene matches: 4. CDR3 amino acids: CASSAGQGLTEAFF. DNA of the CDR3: TGTGCCAGCAGCGCGGGACAGGGCCTCACTGAAGCTTTCTTT.